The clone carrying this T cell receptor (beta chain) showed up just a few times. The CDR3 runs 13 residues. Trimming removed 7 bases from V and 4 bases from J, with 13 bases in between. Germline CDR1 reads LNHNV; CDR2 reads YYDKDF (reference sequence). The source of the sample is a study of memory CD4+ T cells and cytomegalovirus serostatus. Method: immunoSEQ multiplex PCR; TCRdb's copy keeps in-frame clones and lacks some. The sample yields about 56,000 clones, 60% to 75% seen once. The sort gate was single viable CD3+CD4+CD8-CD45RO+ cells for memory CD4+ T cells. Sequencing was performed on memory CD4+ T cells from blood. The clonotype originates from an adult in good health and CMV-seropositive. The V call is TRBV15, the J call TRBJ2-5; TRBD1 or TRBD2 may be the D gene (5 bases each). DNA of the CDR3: TGTGCCACCACGATTGGGGGTTTAGAGACCCAGTACTTC. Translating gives CATTIGGLETQYF.